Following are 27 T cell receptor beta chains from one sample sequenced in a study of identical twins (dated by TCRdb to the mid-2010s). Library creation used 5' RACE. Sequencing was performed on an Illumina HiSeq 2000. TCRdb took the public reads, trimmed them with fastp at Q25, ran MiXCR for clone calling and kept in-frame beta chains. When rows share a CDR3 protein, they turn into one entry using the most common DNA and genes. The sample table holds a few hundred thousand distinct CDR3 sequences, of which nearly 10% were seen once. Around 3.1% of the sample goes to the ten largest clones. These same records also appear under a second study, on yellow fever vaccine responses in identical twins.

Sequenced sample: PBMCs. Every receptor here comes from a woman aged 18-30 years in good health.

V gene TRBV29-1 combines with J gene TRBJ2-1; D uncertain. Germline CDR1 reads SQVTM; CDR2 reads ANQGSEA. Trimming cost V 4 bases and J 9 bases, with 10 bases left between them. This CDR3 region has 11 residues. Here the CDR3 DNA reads TGCAGCGTTGTCCCATTGGGTGAGCAGTTCTTC. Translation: CSVVPLGEQFF.

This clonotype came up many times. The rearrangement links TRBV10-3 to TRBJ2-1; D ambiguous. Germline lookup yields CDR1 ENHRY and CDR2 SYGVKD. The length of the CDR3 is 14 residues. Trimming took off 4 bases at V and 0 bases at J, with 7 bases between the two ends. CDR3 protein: CAISVSSSYNEQFF. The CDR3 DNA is TGTGCCATCAGTGTATCGAGCTCCTACAATGAGCAGTTCTTC.

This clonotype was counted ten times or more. The CDR3 protein is CASSDKAGGPFEQFF. The DNA for the CDR3 is TGTGCCAGCAGCGATAAAGCGGGGGGGCCTTTTGAGCAGTTCTTC. This chain links TRBV11-2 with TRBJ2-1; TRBD2 agrees at 10 bases. Trimming took 5 bases from V and 9 from J; bases not matched to a gene: 10. The CDR3 length is 15 residues. Germline CDR1 SGHAT, CDR2 FQNNGV.

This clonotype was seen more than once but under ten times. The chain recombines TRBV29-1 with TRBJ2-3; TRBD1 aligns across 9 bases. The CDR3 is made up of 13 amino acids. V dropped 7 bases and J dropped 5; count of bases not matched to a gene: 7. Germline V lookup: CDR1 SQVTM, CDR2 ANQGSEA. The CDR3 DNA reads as TGCAGCGGTATGGGACAGGGCTTAGATACGCAGTATTTT. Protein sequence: CSGMGQGLDTQYF.

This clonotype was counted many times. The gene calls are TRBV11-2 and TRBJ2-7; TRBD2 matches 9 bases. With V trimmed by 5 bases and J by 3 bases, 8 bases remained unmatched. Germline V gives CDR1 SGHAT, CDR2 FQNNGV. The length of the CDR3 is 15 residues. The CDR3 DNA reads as TGTGCCAGCAGCCCCTCCGCGGGGGGGCTCTACGAGCAGTACTTC. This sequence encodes CASSPSAGGLYEQYF.

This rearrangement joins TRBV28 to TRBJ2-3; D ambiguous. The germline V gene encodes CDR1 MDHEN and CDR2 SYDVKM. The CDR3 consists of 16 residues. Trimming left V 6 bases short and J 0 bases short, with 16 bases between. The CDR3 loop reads CASSNTAKPSTDTQYF. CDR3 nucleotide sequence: TGTGCCAGCAGCAATACCGCGAAGCCTAGCACAGATACGCAGTATTTT.

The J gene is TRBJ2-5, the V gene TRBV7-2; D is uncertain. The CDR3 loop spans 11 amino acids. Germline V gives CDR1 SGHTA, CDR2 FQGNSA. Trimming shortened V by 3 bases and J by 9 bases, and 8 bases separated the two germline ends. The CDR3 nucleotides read TGTGCCAGCAGCTTCCATATGGCCCAGTACTTC. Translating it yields CASSFHMAQYF.

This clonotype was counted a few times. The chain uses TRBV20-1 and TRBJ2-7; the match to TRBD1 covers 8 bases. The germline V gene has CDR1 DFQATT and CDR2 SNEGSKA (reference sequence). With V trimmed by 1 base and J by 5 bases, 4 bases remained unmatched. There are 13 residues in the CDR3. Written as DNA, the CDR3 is TGCAGTGCTAGAGGGCCAGGGGGCAACGAGCAGTACTTC. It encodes CSARGPGGNEQYF.

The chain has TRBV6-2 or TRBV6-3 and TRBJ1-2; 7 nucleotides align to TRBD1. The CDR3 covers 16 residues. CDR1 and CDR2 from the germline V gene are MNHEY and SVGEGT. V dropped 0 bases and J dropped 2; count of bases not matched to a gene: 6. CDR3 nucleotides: TGTGCCAGCAGTTACTCACCGGACAGGATGAACTATGGCTACACCTTC. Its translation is CASSYSPDRMNYGYTF.

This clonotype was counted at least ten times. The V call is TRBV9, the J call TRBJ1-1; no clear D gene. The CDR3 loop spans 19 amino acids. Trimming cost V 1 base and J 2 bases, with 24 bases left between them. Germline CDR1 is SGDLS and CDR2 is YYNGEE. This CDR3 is CASSVSRTPIPEGNTEAFF. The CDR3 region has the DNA TGTGCCAGCAGCGTATCCCGTACCCCCATTCCTGAGGGTAACACTGAAGCTTTCTTT.

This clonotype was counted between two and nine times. This CDR3 is CASSQLGTAPNTGELFF. In nucleotides, the CDR3 is TGTGCCAGCAGTCAACTAGGGACAGCACCGAACACCGGGGAGCTGTTTTTT. The chain has TRBV11-2 and TRBJ2-2; 7 nucleotides match TRBD1. In germline, CDR1 is SGHAT, CDR2 FQNNGV. The length of the CDR3 is 17 residues. Trimming removed 6 bases from V and 0 bases from J; junction bases left unmatched: 10.

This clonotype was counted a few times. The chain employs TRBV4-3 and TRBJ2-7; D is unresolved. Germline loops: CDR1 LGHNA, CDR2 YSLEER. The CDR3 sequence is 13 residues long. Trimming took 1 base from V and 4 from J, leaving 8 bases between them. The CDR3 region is CASSQVLEYEQYF. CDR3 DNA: TGCGCCAGCAGCCAAGTTCTTGAATACGAGCAGTACTTC.

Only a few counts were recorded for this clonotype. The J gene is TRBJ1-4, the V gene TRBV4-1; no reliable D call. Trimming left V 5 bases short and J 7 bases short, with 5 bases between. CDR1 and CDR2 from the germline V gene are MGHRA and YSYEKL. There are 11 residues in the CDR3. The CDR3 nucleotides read TGCGCCAGCAGCGCCAGTGAAAAACTGTTTTTT. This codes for CASSASEKLFF.

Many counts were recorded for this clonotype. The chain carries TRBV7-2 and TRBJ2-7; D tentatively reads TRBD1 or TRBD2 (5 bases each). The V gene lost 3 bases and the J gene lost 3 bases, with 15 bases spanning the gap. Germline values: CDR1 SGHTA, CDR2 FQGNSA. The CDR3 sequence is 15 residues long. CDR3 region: CASSFSEIGHYEQYF. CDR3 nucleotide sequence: TGTGCCAGCAGCTTTAGCGAGATAGGACACTACGAGCAGTACTTC.

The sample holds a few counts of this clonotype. In nucleotides, the CDR3 is TGTGCCAGCAGCCAAGGGCGATTGGAGACCCAGTACTTC. It encodes CASSQGRLETQYF. The rearrangement joins TRBV3-1 to TRBJ2-5; D is uncertain. V dropped 1 base and J dropped 5 bases, with 8 bases sitting between them. The V gene's germline CDR1 is LGHDT and CDR2 YNNKEL (reference sequence). The CDR3 is 13 residues long.

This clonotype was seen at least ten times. CDR3 sequence reads: CSVRQDSYEQYF. The CDR3 coding sequence is TGCAGCGTCCGACAGGACAGCTACGAGCAGTACTTC. This chain joins TRBV29-1 and TRBJ2-7, with D tentatively TRBD1 (6 bases). CDR3 length: 12 residues. The V end was cut by 6 bases, the J end by 3 bases, with 12 bases between. CDR1 is SQVTM, CDR2 ANQGSEA, per germline.

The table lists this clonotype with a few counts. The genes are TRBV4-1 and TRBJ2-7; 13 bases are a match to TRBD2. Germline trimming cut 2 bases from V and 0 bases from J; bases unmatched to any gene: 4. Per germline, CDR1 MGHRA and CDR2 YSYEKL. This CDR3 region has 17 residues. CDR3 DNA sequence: TGCGCCAGCAGCCAACGACTAGCGGGAGGTAACTCCTACGAGCAGTACTTC. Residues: CASSQRLAGGNSYEQYF.

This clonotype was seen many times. This CDR3 reads CASSPTGLNTEAFF. In DNA, the CDR3 is TGCGCCAGCAGTCCGACAGGGCTGAACACTGAAGCTTTCTTT. The chain has TRBV5-1 and TRBJ1-1; TRBD1 matches 7 bases. Germline V gives CDR1 SGHRS, CDR2 YFSETQ. With V trimmed by 5 bases and J by 0 bases, 4 bases remained unmatched. CDR3 length: 14 residues.

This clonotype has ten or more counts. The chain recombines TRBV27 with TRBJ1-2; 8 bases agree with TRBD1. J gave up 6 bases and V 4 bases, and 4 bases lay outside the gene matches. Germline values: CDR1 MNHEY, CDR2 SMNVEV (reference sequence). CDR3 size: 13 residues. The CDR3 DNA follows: TGTGCCAGCAGTTCCGCCAGGGGGCATGGCTACACCTTC. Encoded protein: CASSSARGHGYTF.

CDR3 residues: CASSHTETHSGANVLTF. DNA of the CDR3: TGTGCCAGCAGCCATACAGAAACACACTCTGGGGCCAACGTCCTGACTTTC. The chain links TRBV3-1 to TRBJ2-6; D is undetermined. The V end was cut by 3 bases, the J end by 0 bases, with 12 bases between. The CDR3 spans 17 residues. Germline CDR1 LGHDT, CDR2 YNNKEL (reference sequence).

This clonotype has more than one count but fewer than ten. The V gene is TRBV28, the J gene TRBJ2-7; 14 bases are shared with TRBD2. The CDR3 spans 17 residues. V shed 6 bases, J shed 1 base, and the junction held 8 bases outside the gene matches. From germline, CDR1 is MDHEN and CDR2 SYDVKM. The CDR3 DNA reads TGTGCCAGCAGACCACTGGGACTAGCGGGAGCTTCCTACGAGCAGTACTTC. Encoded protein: CASRPLGLAGASYEQYF. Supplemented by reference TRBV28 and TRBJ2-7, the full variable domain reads DVKVTQSSRYLVKRTGEKVFLECVQDMDHENMFWYRQDPGLGLRLIYFSYDVKMKEKGDIPEGYSVSREKKERFSLILESASTNQTSMYLCASRPLGLAGASYEQYFGPGTRLTVT.

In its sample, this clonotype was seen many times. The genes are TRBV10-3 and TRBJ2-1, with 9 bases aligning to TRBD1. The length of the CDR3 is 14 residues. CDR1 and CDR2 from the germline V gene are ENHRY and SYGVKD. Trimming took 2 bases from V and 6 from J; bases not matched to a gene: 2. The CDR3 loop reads CAISERQGVNEQFF. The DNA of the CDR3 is TGTGCCATCAGTGAGAGACAGGGGGTCAATGAGCAGTTCTTC.

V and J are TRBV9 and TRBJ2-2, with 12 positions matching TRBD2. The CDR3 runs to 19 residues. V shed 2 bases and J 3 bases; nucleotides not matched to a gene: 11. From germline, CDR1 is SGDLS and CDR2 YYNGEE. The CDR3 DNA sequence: TGTGCCAGCAGCGTTTCCCTAGCGGGGGGGCCTAAGGACACCGGGGAGCTGTTTTTT. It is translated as CASSVSLAGGPKDTGELFF.

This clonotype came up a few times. CDR3 DNA: TGTGCCAGCAGCCAAGTTCAGGGGCACACAGATACGCAGTATTTT. Translating gives CASSQVQGHTDTQYF. The chain couples TRBV14 to TRBJ2-3, with D tentatively TRBD1 (6 bases). The germline V gene has CDR1 SGHDN and CDR2 FVKESK. The CDR3 consists of 15 residues. Trimming took off 1 base at V and 2 bases at J, with 10 bases between the two ends.

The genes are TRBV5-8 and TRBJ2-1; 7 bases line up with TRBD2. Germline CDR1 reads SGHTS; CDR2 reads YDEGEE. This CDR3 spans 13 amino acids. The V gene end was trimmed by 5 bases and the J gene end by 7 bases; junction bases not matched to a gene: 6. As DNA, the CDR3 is TGTGCCAGCAGGGTCCTGGGGGGGAATGAGCAGTTCTTC. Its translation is CASRVLGGNEQFF.

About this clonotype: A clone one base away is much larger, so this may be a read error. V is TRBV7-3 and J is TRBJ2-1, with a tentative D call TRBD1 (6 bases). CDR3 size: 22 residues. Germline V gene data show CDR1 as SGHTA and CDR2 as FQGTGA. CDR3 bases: TGTGCCAGCAGCTTAACGTTTCTTCGGGACACCCGGGCCGATTACTCCTTCAATGAGCAGTTCTTC. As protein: CASSLTFLRDTRADYSFNEQFF.

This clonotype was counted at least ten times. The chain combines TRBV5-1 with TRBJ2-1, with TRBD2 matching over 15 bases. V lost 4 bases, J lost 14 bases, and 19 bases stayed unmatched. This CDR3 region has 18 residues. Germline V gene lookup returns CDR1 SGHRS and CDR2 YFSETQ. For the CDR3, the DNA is TGCGCCAGCAGCCCAGCACTGCTAACCGGGACTAGCGGGGGGCGGAAGTTCTTC. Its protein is CASSPALLTGTSGGRKFF.